Described below is a single T cell receptor (beta chain) sequence and its context. These data come from a study of T-cell reconstitution after alpha-beta-depleted transplantation in children. Unique molecular identifiers were incorporated during preparation of the TCRbeta library. TCRdb passed the PCR reads through MiXCR, listing each CDR3 protein once. The data contain a few hundred thousand distinct CDR3 sequences, about 17% of them singletons. CDR1 and CDR2 (germline): SNHLY, FYNNEI. The junction had 5 bases not matched to a gene; V was cut back by 9 bases and J by 5 bases. The CDR3 runs 13 residues.

The origin of this receptor is a boy under two years old who had a stem cell transplant for Wiskott-Aldrich syndrome, so the T cells may come from the graft donor. Sequenced here: PBMCs, mostly from graft donor cells, sampled 360 days after TCRalphabeta/CD19-depleted stem cell transplant. This chain uses TRBV2 with TRBJ2-3; 10 bases fit TRBD2. The CDR3, as DNA: TGTGCCAGGAGCGGGGGGGCCGGAGATACGCAGTATTTT. As protein: CARSGGAGDTQYF.